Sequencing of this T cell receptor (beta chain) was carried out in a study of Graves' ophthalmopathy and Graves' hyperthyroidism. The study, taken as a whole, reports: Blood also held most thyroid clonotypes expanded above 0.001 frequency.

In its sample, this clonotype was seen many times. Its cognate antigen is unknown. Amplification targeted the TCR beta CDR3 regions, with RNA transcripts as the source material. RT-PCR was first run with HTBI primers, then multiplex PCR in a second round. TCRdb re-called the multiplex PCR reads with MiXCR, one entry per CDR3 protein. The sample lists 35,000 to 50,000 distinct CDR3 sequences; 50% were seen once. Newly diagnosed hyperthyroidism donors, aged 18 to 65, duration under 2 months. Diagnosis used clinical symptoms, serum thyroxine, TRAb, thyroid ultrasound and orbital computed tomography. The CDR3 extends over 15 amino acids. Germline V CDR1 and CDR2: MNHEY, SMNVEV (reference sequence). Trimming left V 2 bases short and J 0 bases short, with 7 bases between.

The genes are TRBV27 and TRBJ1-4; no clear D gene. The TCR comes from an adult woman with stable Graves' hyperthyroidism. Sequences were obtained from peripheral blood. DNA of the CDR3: TGTGCCAGCAGTTTAGGGTCTGCAACTAATGAAAAACTGTTTTTT. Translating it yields CASSLGSATNEKLFF.